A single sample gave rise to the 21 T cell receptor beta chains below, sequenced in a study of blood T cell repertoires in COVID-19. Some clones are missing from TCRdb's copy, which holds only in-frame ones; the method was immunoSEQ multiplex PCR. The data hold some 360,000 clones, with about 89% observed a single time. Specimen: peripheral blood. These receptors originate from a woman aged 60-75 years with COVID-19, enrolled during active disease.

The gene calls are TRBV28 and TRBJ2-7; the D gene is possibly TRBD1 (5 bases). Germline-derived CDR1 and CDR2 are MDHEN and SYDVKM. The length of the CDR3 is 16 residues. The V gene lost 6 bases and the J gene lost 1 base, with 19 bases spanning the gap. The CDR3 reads CASSPLGRVDSYEQYF. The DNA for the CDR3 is TGTGCCAGCAGCCCCTTGGGCAGGGTGGATTCCTACGAGCAGTACTTC. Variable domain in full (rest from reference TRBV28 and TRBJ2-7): DVKVTQSSRYLVKRTGEKVFLECVQDMDHENMFWYRQDPGLGLRLIYFSYDVKMKEKGDIPEGYSVSREKKERFSLILESASTNQTSMYLCASSPLGRVDSYEQYFGPGTRLTVT.

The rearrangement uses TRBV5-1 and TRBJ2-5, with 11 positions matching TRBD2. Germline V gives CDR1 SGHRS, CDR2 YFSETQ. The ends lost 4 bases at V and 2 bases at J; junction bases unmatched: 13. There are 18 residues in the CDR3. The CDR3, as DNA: TGCGCCAGCAGCCCCTGGGGGGGAACTAGCGGGGGACAAGAGACCCAGTACTTC. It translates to CASSPWGGTSGGQETQYF.

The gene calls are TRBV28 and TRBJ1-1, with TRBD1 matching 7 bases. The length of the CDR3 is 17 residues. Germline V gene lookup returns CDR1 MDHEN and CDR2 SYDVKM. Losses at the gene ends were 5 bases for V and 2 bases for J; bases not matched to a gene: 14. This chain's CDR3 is CASSLPLGAGGNTEAFF. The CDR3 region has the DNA TGTGCCAGCAGTCTCCCCCTCGGTGCAGGGGGTAACACTGAAGCTTTCTTT.

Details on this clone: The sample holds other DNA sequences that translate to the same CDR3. The CDR3 is CASSPGGSTDTQYF. CDR3 in DNA: TGTGCCAGCAGCCCGGGGGGGAGCACAGATACGCAGTATTTT. This sequence joins TRBV6-5 and TRBJ2-3, with 8 bases fitting TRBD2. V shed 6 bases and J 0 bases; nucleotides not matched to a gene: 2. The germline V gene encodes CDR1 MNHEY and CDR2 SVGAGI. The CDR3 covers 14 residues.

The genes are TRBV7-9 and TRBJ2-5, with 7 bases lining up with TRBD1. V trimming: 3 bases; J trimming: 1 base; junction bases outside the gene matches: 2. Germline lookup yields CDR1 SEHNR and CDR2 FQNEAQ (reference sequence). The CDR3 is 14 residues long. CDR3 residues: CASSFSGGQETQYF. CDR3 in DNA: TGTGCCAGCAGCTTCTCAGGGGGCCAAGAGACCCAGTACTTC.

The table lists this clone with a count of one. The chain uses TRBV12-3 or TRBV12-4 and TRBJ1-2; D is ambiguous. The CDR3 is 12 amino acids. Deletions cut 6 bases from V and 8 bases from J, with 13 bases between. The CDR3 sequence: CASREYAVGYTF. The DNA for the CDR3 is TGTGCCAGCAGAGAGTATGCGGTAGGCTACACCTTC.

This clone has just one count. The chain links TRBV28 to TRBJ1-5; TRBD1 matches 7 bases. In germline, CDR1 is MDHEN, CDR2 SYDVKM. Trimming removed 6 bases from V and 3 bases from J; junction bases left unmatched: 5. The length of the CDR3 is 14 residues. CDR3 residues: CASRNRGPNQPQHF. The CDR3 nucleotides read TGTGCCAGCAGGAACAGGGGACCCAATCAGCCCCAGCATTTT.

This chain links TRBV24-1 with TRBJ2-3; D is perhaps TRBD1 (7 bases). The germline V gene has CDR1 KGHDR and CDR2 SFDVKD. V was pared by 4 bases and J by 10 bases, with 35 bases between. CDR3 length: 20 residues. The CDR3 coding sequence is TGTGCCACCAGTGAACCCCCCGGAGCTGGACAGGTCCCGGGGGTAGTGGCGCAGTATTTT. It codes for CATSEPPGAGQVPGVVAQYF.

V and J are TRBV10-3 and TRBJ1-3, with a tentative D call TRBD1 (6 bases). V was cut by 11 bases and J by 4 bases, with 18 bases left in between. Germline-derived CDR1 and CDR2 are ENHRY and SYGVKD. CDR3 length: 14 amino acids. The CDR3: CASNRGAAGNTIYF. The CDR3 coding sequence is TGTGCCTCGAATCGGGGGGCAGCAGGAAACACCATATATTTT.

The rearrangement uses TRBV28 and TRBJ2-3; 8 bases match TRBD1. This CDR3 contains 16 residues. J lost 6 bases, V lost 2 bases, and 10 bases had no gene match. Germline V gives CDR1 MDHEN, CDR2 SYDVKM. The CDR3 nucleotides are TGTGCCAGCAGTTTAACGGGCCAGGGGGCTGCGGATACGCAGTATTTT. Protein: CASSLTGQGAADTQYF.

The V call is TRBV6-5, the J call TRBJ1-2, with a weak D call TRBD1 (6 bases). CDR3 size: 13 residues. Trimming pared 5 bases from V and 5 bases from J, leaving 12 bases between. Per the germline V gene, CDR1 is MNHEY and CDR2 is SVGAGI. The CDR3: CASSPGQLYGYTF. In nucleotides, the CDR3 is TGTGCCAGCAGTCCGGGACAACTTTATGGCTACACCTTC.

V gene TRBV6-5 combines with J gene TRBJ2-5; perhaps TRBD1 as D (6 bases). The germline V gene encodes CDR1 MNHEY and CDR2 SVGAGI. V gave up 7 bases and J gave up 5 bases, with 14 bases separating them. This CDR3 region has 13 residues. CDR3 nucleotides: TGTGCCAGCATCCTACAGGGATTCGAGACCCAGTACTTC. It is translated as CASILQGFETQYF.

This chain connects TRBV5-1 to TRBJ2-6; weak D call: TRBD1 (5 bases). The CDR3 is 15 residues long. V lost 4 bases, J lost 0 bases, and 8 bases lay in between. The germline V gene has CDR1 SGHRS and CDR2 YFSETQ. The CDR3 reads CASSVDSSGANVLTF. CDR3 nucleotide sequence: TGCGCCAGCAGCGTCGACAGCTCTGGGGCCAACGTCCTGACTTTC.

The CDR3 DNA sequence: TGTGCCAGCACCCTCCTAGACTCCCTGGAGCAGTACTTC. Amino acids: CASTLLDSLEQYF. The chain employs TRBV12-3 or TRBV12-4 and TRBJ2-7; D is uncertain. This CDR3 is built from 13 residues. Between the trimmed V and J ends, which lost 7 bases and 7 bases, there was a span of 17 bases.

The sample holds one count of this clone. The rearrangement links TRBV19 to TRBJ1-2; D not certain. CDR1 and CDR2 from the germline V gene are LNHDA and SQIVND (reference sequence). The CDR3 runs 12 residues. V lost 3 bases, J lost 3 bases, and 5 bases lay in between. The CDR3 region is CASSIQDYGYTF. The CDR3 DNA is TGTGCCAGTAGTATTCAGGACTATGGCTACACCTTC.

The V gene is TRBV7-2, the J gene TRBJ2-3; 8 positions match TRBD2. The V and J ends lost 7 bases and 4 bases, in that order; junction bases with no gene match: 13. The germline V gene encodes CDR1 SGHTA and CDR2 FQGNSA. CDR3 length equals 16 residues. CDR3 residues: CASNAEGAGGPDTQYF. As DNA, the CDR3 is TGTGCCAGCAACGCTGAAGGGGCGGGGGGACCAGATACGCAGTATTTT.

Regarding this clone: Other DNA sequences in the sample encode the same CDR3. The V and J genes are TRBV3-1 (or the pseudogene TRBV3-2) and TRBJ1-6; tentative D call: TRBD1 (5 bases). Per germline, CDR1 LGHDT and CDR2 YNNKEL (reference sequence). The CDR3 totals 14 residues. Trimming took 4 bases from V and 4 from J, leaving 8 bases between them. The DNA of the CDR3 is TGTGCCAGCAGCCTTAGACAGTATAATTCACCCCTCCACTTT. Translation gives CASSLRQYNSPLHF.

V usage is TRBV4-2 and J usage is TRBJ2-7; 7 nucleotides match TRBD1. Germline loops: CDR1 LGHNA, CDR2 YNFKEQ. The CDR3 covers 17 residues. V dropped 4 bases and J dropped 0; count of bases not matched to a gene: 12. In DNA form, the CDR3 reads TGTGCCAGCAGCCCAGTTCTGGACAGGCTTTACTCCTACGAGCAGTACTTC. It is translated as CASSPVLDRLYSYEQYF.

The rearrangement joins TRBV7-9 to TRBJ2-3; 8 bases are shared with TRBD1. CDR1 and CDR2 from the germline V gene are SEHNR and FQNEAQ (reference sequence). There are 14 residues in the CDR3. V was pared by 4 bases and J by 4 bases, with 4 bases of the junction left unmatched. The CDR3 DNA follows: TGTGCCAGCAGCTCCGACAGGGGCGCAGATACGCAGTATTTT. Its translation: CASSSDRGADTQYF.

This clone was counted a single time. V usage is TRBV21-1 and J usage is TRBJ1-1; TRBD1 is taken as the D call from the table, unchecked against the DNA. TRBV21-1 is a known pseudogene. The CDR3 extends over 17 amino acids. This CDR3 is CASSKVRPGEMNTEAFF. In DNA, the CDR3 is TGTGCCAGCAGCAAAGTTCGGCCAGGGGAAATGAACACTGAAGCTTTCTTT.

The CDR3 DNA is TGTGCCAGTAGTATATCCGGGACAGGGACCATTCGTCCCCAGCATTTT. This gives the protein CASSISGTGTIRPQHF. The chain recombines TRBV19 with TRBJ1-5; TRBD1 agrees at 9 bases. Germline trimming cut 2 bases from V and 10 bases from J; bases unmatched to any gene: 12. Germline loops: CDR1 LNHDA, CDR2 SQIVND (reference sequence). The CDR3 covers 16 residues.